Listed here is a single T cell receptor (beta chain). These data originate in a study of blood T cell repertoires in COVID-19. The repertoire was sequenced with immunoSEQ multiplex PCR; TCRdb's copy has only in-frame clones and lacks some. The sample contains 250,000 to 350,000 clones, 88% of which appear only once. The germline V gene encodes CDR1 MDHEN and CDR2 SYDVKM. The CDR3 runs 15 residues. J gave up 2 bases and V 6 bases, and 8 bases lay outside the gene matches. The TCR comes from a woman aged 25-40 years who had recovered from COVID-19. The V and J genes are TRBV28 and TRBJ2-7; 9 nucleotides line up with TRBD1. The sample taken for sequencing was peripheral blood. CDR3 sequence: CASRQPGQGAYEQYF. For the CDR3, the DNA is TGTGCCAGCAGGCAACCGGGACAGGGAGCCTACGAGCAGTACTTC.